These 31 T cell receptor beta chains came from one sample sequenced in a study of beta chain features in type 1 diabetes. The study reverse transcribed the entire isolated RNA, so it sequenced expressed TCRB transcripts. The data were produced by immunoSEQ multiplex PCR, yet TCRdb's version contains in-frame clones alone and is incomplete. The profile shows 250,000 or so clones, 68% of them singletons. Sequencing was done on a sample of naive CD4+ T cells from blood. The source of these receptors is a man aged 30-40 years in good health.

The chain employs TRBV30 and TRBJ2-5; perhaps TRBD2 as D (6 bases). CDR1 is GTSNPN and CDR2 is SVGIG in the germline V gene (reference sequence). V dropped 2 bases and J dropped 4 bases, with 26 bases sitting between them. The CDR3 runs to 18 residues. The CDR3: CAWSPRGPGAAKGETQYF. The CDR3 DNA reads TGTGCCTGGAGTCCCCGGGGTCCGGGAGCCGCAAAGGGAGAGACCCAGTACTTC.

The chain has TRBV28 and TRBJ2-1, with a weak D call TRBD1 (5 bases). CDR3 length: 14 residues. Germline CDR1 is MDHEN and CDR2 is SYDVKM. With 5 bases removed from V and 7 bases from J, the gap between germline ends came to 15 bases. In DNA, the CDR3 is TGTGCCAGCAGTCCGCAGACAGTATCAAATGAGCAGTTCTTC. Translating it yields CASSPQTVSNEQFF. Filled out from reference TRBV28 and TRBJ2-1, the complete variable domain reads DVKVTQSSRYLVKRTGEKVFLECVQDMDHENMFWYRQDPGLGLRLIYFSYDVKMKEKGDIPEGYSVSREKKERFSLILESASTNQTSMYLCASSPQTVSNEQFFGPGTRLTVL.

This rearrangement joins TRBV15 to TRBJ2-5; TRBD2 matches 13 bases. V dropped 0 bases and J dropped 5; count of bases not matched to a gene: 9. The CDR3 has 18 amino acids. Germline V gives CDR1 LNHNV, CDR2 YYDKDF (reference sequence). The CDR3 nucleotides are TGTGCCACCAGCAGAGATCTACTAGCGGGGGGGCGGTCGGAGACCCAGTACTTC. This gives the protein CATSRDLLAGGRSETQYF.

This chain joins TRBV13 and TRBJ2-2; perhaps TRBD1 as D (5 bases). Per germline, CDR1 PRHDT and CDR2 FYEKMQ (reference sequence). This CDR3 has 15 residues. V was cut by 0 bases and J by 0 bases, with 5 bases left in between. Here the CDR3 reads CASSLGTANTGELFF. As DNA, the CDR3 is TGTGCCAGCAGCTTAGGGACAGCGAACACCGGGGAGCTGTTTTTT.

The chain links TRBV4-2 to TRBJ1-2; tentatively, D is TRBD1 (5 bases). Between the trimmed V and J ends, which lost 1 base and 8 bases, there was a span of 11 bases. The CDR3 length is 13 residues. Germline CDR1 LGHNA, CDR2 YNFKEQ. The CDR3 here is CASSQVKGEGYTF. The CDR3 region has the DNA TGTGCCAGCAGCCAAGTCAAAGGGGAAGGCTACACCTTC.

Only a few counts were recorded for this clone. The genes are TRBV4-2 and TRBJ1-1; weak D call: TRBD1 (6 bases). The CDR3 has 14 amino acids. Per the germline V gene, CDR1 is LGHNA and CDR2 is YNFKEQ. Trimming cost V 4 bases and J 5 bases, with 14 bases left between them. The CDR3 reads CASSRQGLVTEAFF. The CDR3 nucleotides read TGTGCCAGCAGCCGTCAGGGGCTGGTGACTGAAGCTTTCTTT.

The genes are TRBV10-3 and TRBJ2-1; 10 nucleotides match TRBD2. Germline V lookup: CDR1 ENHRY, CDR2 SYGVKD. The CDR3 length is 15 residues. The V gene end was trimmed by 4 bases and the J gene end by 9 bases; junction bases not matched to a gene: 9. The CDR3 here is CAISASGGSFVEQFF. The CDR3 bases are TGTGCCATCAGTGCTAGCGGGGGATCCTTTGTTGAGCAGTTCTTC.

The V gene is TRBV6-5, the J gene TRBJ2-7; 7 bases match TRBD1. J gave up 5 bases and V 6 bases, and 4 bases lay outside the gene matches. CDR1 MNHEY and CDR2 SVGAGI come from the germline V gene. The CDR3 is 12 residues long. In DNA form, the CDR3 reads TGTGCCAGCAGCCAAGACAGGGACGAGCAGTACTTC. The encoded protein is CASSQDRDEQYF.

V and J are TRBV25-1 and TRBJ2-7; 9 bases match TRBD1. The CDR3 sequence is 16 residues long. Germline V gene data show CDR1 as MGHDK and CDR2 as SYGVNS. V shed 1 base, J shed 4 bases, and the junction held 8 bases outside the gene matches. The CDR3 spells CASSESGTGRPYEQYF. The CDR3 DNA reads as TGTGCCAGCAGTGAATCGGGGACAGGGCGGCCTTACGAGCAGTACTTC.

The chain has TRBV7-9 and TRBJ2-7; a possible D gene is TRBD1 (5 bases). The germline CDR1 and CDR2 sequences are SEHNR and FQNEAQ (reference sequence). Between the trimmed V and J ends, which lost 1 base and 3 bases, there was a span of 10 bases. This CDR3 region has 14 residues. In DNA, the CDR3 is TGTGCCAGCAGCTTAGACAGGACGGTCTACGAGCAGTACTTC. Translation: CASSLDRTVYEQYF.

For this clone: Within the sample, other DNA sequences also encode this same CDR3. V and J are TRBV29-1 and TRBJ2-3, with D uncertain. This CDR3 has 12 residues. In germline, CDR1 is SQVTM, CDR2 ANQGSEA. Trimming pared 4 bases from V and 1 base from J, leaving 6 bases between. The CDR3 coding sequence is TGCAGCGTTGGTGGGGGCACAGATACGCAGTATTTT. This codes for CSVGGGTDTQYF.

The rearrangement joins TRBV11-1 to TRBJ2-4; D uncertain. Per the germline V gene, CDR1 is SGHAT and CDR2 is FQDESV (reference sequence). The CDR3 sequence is 15 residues long. Trimming pared 5 bases from V and 0 bases from J, leaving 11 bases between. DNA of the CDR3: TGTGCCAGCAGCCCAGCCCGGTCAGCCAAAAACATTCAGTACTTC. Protein sequence: CASSPARSAKNIQYF.

The CDR3 loop is CASSPHRQTAYEQYF. In DNA form, the CDR3 reads TGTGCCAGCAGCCCCCACAGACAGACAGCCTACGAGCAGTACTTC. The chain couples TRBV7-2 to TRBJ2-7, with TRBD1 as a possible D gene (5 bases). With 5 bases removed from V and 2 bases from J, the gap between germline ends came to 16 bases. This CDR3 is built from 15 residues. Looked up from germline, CDR1 is SGHTA and CDR2 is FQGNSA. The complete variable domain, with remaining parts taken from reference TRBV7-2 and TRBJ2-7, reads GAGVSQSPSNKVTEKGKDVELRCDPISGHTALYWYRQSLGQGLEFLIYFQGNSAPDKSGLPSDRFSAERTGGSVSTLTIQRTQQEDSAVYLCASSPHRQTAYEQYFGPGTRLTVT.

This clone is a singleton in its sample. V and J are TRBV25-1 and TRBJ2-1; the match to TRBD2 covers 8 bases. The length of the CDR3 is 18 residues. The V segment lost 5 bases and the J segment 6 bases; nucleotides outside the gene matches: 18. Germline V gene data show CDR1 as MGHDK and CDR2 as SYGVNS. The CDR3 bases are TGTGCCAGCAGTCACGCGTACACAGGGACTAGTGGTGGCAATGAGCAGTTCTTC. Amino acid sequence: CASSHAYTGTSGGNEQFF. Full variable domain (rest looked up from reference TRBV25-1 and TRBJ2-1): EADIYQTPRYLVIGTGKKITLECSQTMGHDKMYWYQQDPGMELHLIHYSYGVNSTEKGDLSSESTVSRIRTEHFPLTLESARPSHTSQYLCASSHAYTGTSGGNEQFFGPGTRLTVL.

This clone was observed a handful of times. Within the sample, other DNA sequences also encode this same CDR3. In DNA form, the CDR3 reads TGTGCCTGGAGCCGGGACAGGGCGACAGATACGCAGTATTTT. This translates into CAWSRDRATDTQYF. This chain links TRBV30 with TRBJ2-3; the match to TRBD1 covers 9 bases. This CDR3 is built from 14 residues. Germline V lookup: CDR1 GTSNPN, CDR2 SVGIG (reference sequence). The trim removed 3 bases at V and 3 bases at J, leaving 4 bases unmatched.

The chain is built from TRBV7-9 and TRBJ2-2; 7 bases fit TRBD1. The germline gives CDR1 SEHNR, CDR2 FQNEAQ (reference sequence). There are 17 residues in the CDR3. Trimming took 6 bases from V and 5 from J; bases not matched to a gene: 15. The CDR3 nucleotides read TGTGCCAGCAGTCACCAGGGGGTGACAGGGCAGACCGGGGAGCTGTTTTTT. Its protein is CASSHQGVTGQTGELFF.

The chain has TRBV19 and TRBJ2-6, with D possibly matching TRBD2 (5 bases). V was cut by 4 bases and J by 2 bases, with 9 bases left in between. The CDR3 sequence is 15 residues long. Germline V gene lookup returns CDR1 LNHDA and CDR2 SQIVND (reference sequence). The CDR3 DNA follows: TGTGCCAGTAGTAACCCCGGGGCTGGGGCCAACGTCCTGACTTTC. It is translated as CASSNPGAGANVLTF.

The chain links TRBV25-1 to TRBJ2-1; D unresolved. V was shortened by 7 bases and J by 4 bases, with 8 bases between the two germline ends. From germline, CDR1 is MGHDK and CDR2 SYGVNS. This CDR3 has 12 amino acids. CDR3 sequence: CASNTAYNEQFF. The CDR3 nucleotides read TGTGCCAGCAACACGGCGTACAATGAGCAGTTCTTC. Full variable domain (missing parts from reference TRBV25-1 and TRBJ2-1): EADIYQTPRYLVIGTGKKITLECSQTMGHDKMYWYQQDPGMELHLIHYSYGVNSTEKGDLSSESTVSRIRTEHFPLTLESARPSHTSQYLCASNTAYNEQFFGPGTRLTVL.

The rearrangement links TRBV30 to TRBJ2-1; TRBD2 agrees at 8 bases. Trimming took 3 bases from V and 8 from J; bases not matched to a gene: 9. This CDR3 region has 14 residues. Per the germline V gene, CDR1 is GTSNPN and CDR2 is SVGIG (reference sequence). The CDR3 sequence is CAWRVQRELDEQFF. The CDR3 region has the DNA TGTGCCTGGAGGGTACAGCGGGAGTTGGATGAGCAGTTCTTC.

The sample holds a few counts of this clone. The rearrangement links TRBV13 to TRBJ2-5; D is ambiguous. Trimming took 1 base from V and 5 from J, leaving 11 bases between them. The CDR3 extends over 14 amino acids. Germline-derived CDR1 and CDR2 are PRHDT and FYEKMQ (reference sequence). The CDR3 nucleotides read TGTGCCAGCAGCTTAGCCAAGACGGAGGAGACCCAGTACTTC. This translates into CASSLAKTEETQYF.

The chain couples TRBV11-2 to TRBJ2-2; 7 positions match TRBD1. J was trimmed by 6 bases and V by 3 bases; bases with no gene match: 4. Germline V lookup: CDR1 SGHAT, CDR2 FQNNGV. This CDR3 is 14 amino acids long. CDR3 nucleotides: TGTGCCAGCAGCTTCCGGGACAGACCCGGGGAGCTGTTTTTT. Translating gives CASSFRDRPGELFF.

The chain has TRBV7-9 and TRBJ2-7; D gene ambiguous. The V end lost 4 bases, the J end lost 2 bases, and 12 bases lay between the germline ends. Germline V CDR1 and CDR2: SEHNR, FQNEAQ (reference sequence). There are 14 residues in the CDR3. The CDR3 coding sequence is TGTGCCAGCAGCTCCGCGGATCGACCCTACGAGCAGTACTTC. Encoded protein: CASSSADRPYEQYF.

The genes are TRBV30 and TRBJ2-7, with TRBD2 as a possible D gene (5 bases). V gave up 2 bases and J gave up 3 bases, with 8 bases separating them. Germline CDR1 is GTSNPN and CDR2 is SVGIG (reference sequence). This CDR3 is 12 amino acids long. The CDR3 sequence is CAWSRTDYEQYF. CDR3 nucleotide sequence: TGTGCCTGGAGTCGGACTGACTACGAGCAGTACTTC.

V usage is TRBV25-1 and J usage is TRBJ2-5; D may be TRBD2 (5 bases). Per germline, CDR1 MGHDK and CDR2 SYGVNS. There are 12 residues in the CDR3. The V end was cut by 5 bases, the J end by 5 bases, with 9 bases between. The CDR3 DNA reads as TGTGCCAGCAGTCCGGGGTCTGAGACCCAGTACTTC. This sequence encodes CASSPGSETQYF.

The CDR3 spells CACFRTRSHTGELFF. The DNA of the CDR3 is TGTGCCTGTTTTCGTACAAGATCTCACACCGGGGAGCTGTTTTTT. The genes are TRBV30 and TRBJ2-2; the D is unclear. The CDR3 runs to 15 residues. Germline V CDR1 and CDR2: GTSNPN, SVGIG (reference sequence). V dropped 6 bases and J dropped 3 bases, with 17 bases sitting between them.

This chain joins TRBV20-1 and TRBJ2-3; D ambiguous. CDR1 is DFQATT and CDR2 is SNEGSKA in the germline V gene (reference sequence). V shed 6 bases and J shed 4 bases, with 8 bases lying between them. The CDR3 has 11 amino acids. The CDR3 sequence: CSASVADTQYF. The CDR3 coding sequence is TGCAGTGCGTCCGTTGCAGATACGCAGTATTTT.

This clone was detected only a few times. J is TRBJ2-5 and V is TRBV29-1; 8 bases agree with TRBD1. The CDR3 loop spans 12 amino acids. V shed 7 bases and J 7 bases; nucleotides not matched to a gene: 8. CDR1 SQVTM and CDR2 ANQGSEA come from the germline V gene. The CDR3 spells CSAVGQGWTQYF. In DNA form, the CDR3 reads TGCAGCGCGGTAGGACAGGGATGGACCCAGTACTTC.

The gene calls are TRBV29-1 and TRBJ1-2; D might be TRBD1 (5 bases). The CDR3 loop spans 13 amino acids. From germline, CDR1 is SQVTM and CDR2 ANQGSEA. V was cut by 6 bases and J by 4 bases, with 15 bases left in between. This CDR3 is CSVDRGLAYGYTF. The CDR3 DNA reads as TGCAGCGTGGACCGGGGACTGGCCTATGGCTACACCTTC.

The table lists this clone with a few counts. This chain connects TRBV5-1 to TRBJ2-1; TRBD2 matches 7 bases. The CDR3 has 12 residues. V lost 4 bases to trimming and J lost 6 bases; unmatched junction nucleotides: 1. Germline loops: CDR1 SGHRS, CDR2 YFSETQ. The CDR3 coding sequence is TGCGCCAGCAGCGCGGGGGTCAATGAGCAGTTCTTC. This codes for CASSAGVNEQFF.

V and J are TRBV27 and TRBJ1-1, with TRBD1 as a possible D gene (5 bases). CDR1 and CDR2 from the germline V gene are MNHEY and SMNVEV (reference sequence). The CDR3 covers 12 residues. Trimming took 3 bases from V and 11 from J, leaving 13 bases between them. The CDR3 DNA reads as TGTGCCAGCAGTTTTGTCCCGGGGCGGGCTTTCTTT. Its protein is CASSFVPGRAFF.

V gene TRBV7-9 combines with J gene TRBJ2-3; D may correspond to TRBD1 or TRBD2 (5 bases each). CDR1 and CDR2 (germline): SEHNR, FQNEAQ (reference sequence). CDR3 size: 15 residues. Trimming took 5 bases from V and 2 from J, leaving 14 bases between them. CDR3 sequence (DNA): TGTGCCAGCAGCCGGGGTGGGGCCCTCACAGATACGCAGTATTTT. Translated: CASSRGGALTDTQYF.